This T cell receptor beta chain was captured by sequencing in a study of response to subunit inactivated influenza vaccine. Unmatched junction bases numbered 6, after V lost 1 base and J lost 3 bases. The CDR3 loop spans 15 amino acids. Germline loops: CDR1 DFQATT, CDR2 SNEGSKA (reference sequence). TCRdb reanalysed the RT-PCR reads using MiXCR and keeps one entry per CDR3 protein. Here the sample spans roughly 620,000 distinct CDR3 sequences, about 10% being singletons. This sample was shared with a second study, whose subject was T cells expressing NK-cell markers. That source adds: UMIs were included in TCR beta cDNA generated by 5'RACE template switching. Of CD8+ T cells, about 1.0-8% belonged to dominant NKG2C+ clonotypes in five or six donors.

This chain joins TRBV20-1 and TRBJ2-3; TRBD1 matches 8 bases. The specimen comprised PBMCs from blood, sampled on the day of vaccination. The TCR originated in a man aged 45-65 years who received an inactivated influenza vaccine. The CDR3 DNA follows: TGCAGTGCTAGAGCCGGGACAGGAGGAACAGATACGCAGTATTTT. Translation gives CSARAGTGGTDTQYF.